What follows are 22 T cell receptor beta chains derived from one specimen sequenced in a study of blood T cells in healthy people across ages (dated by TCRdb to about 2015). The library was built by means of 5' RACE. The instrument given in TCRdb is Illumina HiSeq 2500. A second PCR of roughly 7 to 11 cycles was performed with a sample-barcoded 5' primer and a J-beta primer mix. TCRdb trimmed the raw reads at Q25, called clones with MiXCR and kept productive beta chains. Rows are combined by CDR3 protein, so each entry shows the most common genes and DNA. The sample has 600,000 to 800,000 distinct CDR3 sequences on record, around a fifth of them singletons. The leading ten clones occupy roughly 3.4% of the sample. The sequenced sample was blood. All receptors derive from a man aged 65 to 85 in good health.

This clonotype was observed a handful of times. The chain employs TRBV29-1 and TRBJ2-1, with TRBD2 matching over 13 bases. This CDR3 has 14 residues. The germline CDR1 and CDR2 sequences are SQVTM and ANQGSEA. V lost 2 bases to trimming and J lost 6 bases; unmatched junction nucleotides: 1. The CDR3 spells CSVETSGRANEQFF. DNA for the CDR3: TGCAGCGTTGAAACTAGCGGGAGGGCCAATGAGCAGTTCTTC.

Details on this clonotype: A junction boundary mismatches the germline segment, possibly from a read error. The V and J genes are TRBV7-2 and TRBJ2-2; 8 nucleotides match TRBD2. Germline V gene sequence: CDR1 SGHTA, CDR2 FQGNSA. The length of the CDR3 is 15 residues. CDR3 coding DNA: TGTGTCAGCAGACAAGCGGGAGTATTGACCGGGGAGCTGTTTTTT. This gives the protein CVSRQAGVLTGELFF.

The rearrangement links TRBV6-5 to TRBJ1-1, with D hard to call. Looked up from germline, CDR1 is MNHEY and CDR2 is SVGAGI. The CDR3 covers 14 residues. The V end lost 4 bases, the J end lost 3 bases, and 12 bases lay between the germline ends. CDR3 in amino acids: CASSSWGGDTEAFF. The CDR3, as DNA: TGTGCCAGCAGTTCATGGGGTGGGGACACTGAAGCTTTCTTT.

This clonotype has a handful of counts. The gene calls are TRBV7-2 and TRBJ2-1; maybe TRBD2 (5 bases). The CDR3 contains 17 residues. The germline CDR1 and CDR2 sequences are SGHTA and FQGNSA. V lost 1 base, J lost 0 bases, and 13 bases lay in between. The CDR3 DNA follows: TGTGCCAGCAGCTTAGACCGTGCGGGCGGCTCCTACAATGAGCAGTTCTTC. Protein: CASSLDRAGGSYNEQFF.

This chain joins TRBV20-1 and TRBJ1-5, with D unclear. Trimming took off 6 bases at V and 6 bases at J, with 15 bases between the two ends. Germline V gene data show CDR1 as DFQATT and CDR2 as SNEGSKA (reference sequence). The length of the CDR3 is 13 residues. CDR3 in amino acids: CSATRQASQPQHF. In DNA form, the CDR3 reads TGCAGTGCAACGAGGCAGGCTAGTCAGCCCCAGCATTTT.

The chain carries TRBV2 and TRBJ2-5, with D unresolved. CDR1 is SNHLY and CDR2 is FYNNEI in the germline V gene. The germline V and J ends were trimmed by 3 bases and 4 bases, with 6 bases remaining between them. The CDR3 contains 12 residues. CDR3 bases: TGTGCCAGCAGTGAGCTTGGAGAGACCCAGTACTTC. It yields the protein CASSELGETQYF.

This clonotype has ten or more counts. J is TRBJ2-3 and V is TRBV5-1, with D unresolved. The CDR3 has 13 amino acids. V was clipped by 0 bases and J by 1 base, with 3 bases between them. Germline lookup yields CDR1 SGHRS and CDR2 YFSETQ. This chain's CDR3 is CASSLEGTDTQYF. For the CDR3, the DNA is TGCGCCAGCAGCTTGGAGGGCACAGATACGCAGTATTTT.

The chain carries TRBV11-2 and TRBJ1-1; unclear D gene. The germline CDR1 and CDR2 sequences are SGHAT and FQNNGV. V was pared by 0 bases and J by 0 bases, with 5 bases between. The CDR3 has 14 amino acids. The CDR3 loop reads CASSLDWVNTEAFF. DNA for the CDR3: TGTGCCAGCAGCTTAGATTGGGTGAACACTGAAGCTTTCTTT.

This clonotype was found a few times. This chain links TRBV28 with TRBJ1-6; D perhaps matches TRBD1 (5 bases). Looked up from germline, CDR1 is MDHEN and CDR2 is SYDVKM. This CDR3 contains 16 residues. V was pared by 6 bases and J by 0 bases, with 12 bases between. CDR3 DNA sequence: TGTGCCAGCAGATCTCCAGGGAGCTCCTATAATTCACCCCTCCACTTT. This codes for CASRSPGSSYNSPLHF.

Many counts were recorded for this clonotype. This chain connects TRBV28 to TRBJ2-5; D is undetermined. V was clipped by 3 bases and J by 1 base, with 12 bases between them. This CDR3 is built from 15 residues. Germline V gives CDR1 MDHEN, CDR2 SYDVKM. The CDR3 bases are TGTGCCAGCAGTTTTCGAGCAGCGTTCCAAGAGACCCAGTACTTC. Amino acid sequence: CASSFRAAFQETQYF.

The chain employs TRBV7-8 and TRBJ2-1, with 9 bases identical to TRBD2. The J segment lost 7 bases and the V segment lost 2 bases, leaving 12 bases of the junction unmatched. Per germline, CDR1 SGHVS and CDR2 FQNEAQ. The length of the CDR3 is 17 residues. CDR3 DNA: TGTGCCAGCAGCTTAATGGTGGTAGCGGGAGTCGGGAATGAGCAGTTCTTC. Its protein product is CASSLMVVAGVGNEQFF. Filled out from reference TRBV7-8 and TRBJ2-1, the complete variable domain reads GAGVSQSPRYKVAKRGQDVALRCDPISGHVSLFWYQQALGQGPEFLTYFQNEAQLDKSGLPSDRFFAERPEGSVSTLKIQRTQQEDSAVYLCASSLMVVAGVGNEQFFGPGTRLTVL.

This clonotype appeared a few times. V usage is TRBV6-1 and J usage is TRBJ2-7; TRBD1 is a possible D gene (6 bases). V was trimmed by 5 bases and J by 0 bases, leaving 17 bases between them. This CDR3 is 16 amino acids long. Germline CDR1 and CDR2: MNHNS and SASEGT. The CDR3 sequence: CASSSPNRASSYEQYF. The CDR3 region has the DNA TGTGCCAGCAGTTCCCCGAACAGGGCGAGCTCCTACGAGCAGTACTTC.

The rearrangement uses TRBV20-1 and TRBJ2-5; tentatively, D is TRBD2 (6 bases). The CDR3 extends over 15 amino acids. Per germline, CDR1 DFQATT and CDR2 SNEGSKA (reference sequence). With 4 bases removed from V and 7 bases from J, the gap between germline ends came to 22 bases. The CDR3 nucleotides are TGCAGTGCTATTCCGACCCAAGGGAGGTCAGGGACCCAGTACTTC. As protein: CSAIPTQGRSGTQYF.

Concerning this clonotype itself: A read error may account for a junction end that differs from germline. The chain combines TRBV13 with TRBJ2-5; D may be TRBD2 (5 bases). CDR1 and CDR2 (germline): PRHDT, FYEKMQ (reference sequence). This CDR3 contains 17 residues. The CDR3 DNA reads as TGTGCCGGCAGCTCCACATACTCAGTGGGAGCGGAAGAGACCCAGTACTTC. Translation: CAGSSTYSVGAEETQYF.

This clonotype was observed a few times. This chain joins TRBV5-1 and TRBJ2-7; 9 nucleotides agree with TRBD2. V gave up 2 bases and J gave up 6 bases; unmatched junction bases: 15. This CDR3 is 17 amino acids long. Looked up from germline, CDR1 is SGHRS and CDR2 is YFSETQ. In DNA form, the CDR3 reads TGCGCCAGCAGCTTTCTTCCAGTGACTAGCGGTAACGGCGAGCAGTACTTC. Amino acid sequence: CASSFLPVTSGNGEQYF.

A word on this clonotype: Compared with germline, one end of the junction differs, possibly owing to a read error. The chain's CDR3 is CASSHPKRTGEPFF. CDR3 coding DNA: TGTGCCAGCAGCCACCCCAAGAGAACCGGGGAGCCGTTTTTT. This chain uses TRBV7-3 with TRBJ2-2; perhaps TRBD2 as D (5 bases). This CDR3 contains 14 residues. Germline V gene lookup returns CDR1 SGHTA and CDR2 FQGTGA.

The genes are TRBV20-1 and TRBJ2-1; 7 bases align to TRBD1. CDR3 length: 14 amino acids. The germline gives CDR1 DFQATT, CDR2 SNEGSKA (reference sequence). Trimming took 4 bases from V and 4 from J; bases not matched to a gene: 7. CDR3 nucleotide sequence: TGCAGTGCTACTACAGGGGTTGATTACAATGAGCAGTTCTTC. It is translated as CSATTGVDYNEQFF.

This clonotype was recorded a few times. This chain connects TRBV28 to TRBJ1-1; possibly TRBD1 for D (5 bases). The ends were cut back, 4 bases at V and 0 bases at J, with 15 bases in the middle. This CDR3 has 16 residues. CDR1 and CDR2 (germline): MDHEN, SYDVKM. CDR3 amino acids: CASSYLLGGMNTEAFF. In DNA, the CDR3 is TGTGCCAGCAGTTACCTCTTGGGGGGGATGAACACTGAAGCTTTCTTT.

The V gene is TRBV20-1, the J gene TRBJ2-4; D gene uncertain. Germline CDR1 DFQATT, CDR2 SNEGSKA (reference sequence). With 5 bases removed from V and 5 bases from J, the gap between germline ends came to 4 bases. CDR3 length: 10 residues. The CDR3 coding sequence is TGCAGTGCTTCTCAAAACATTCAGTACTTC. Residues: CSASQNIQYF.

The chain combines TRBV2 with TRBJ2-2; 12 positions match TRBD2. Germline CDR1 and CDR2: SNHLY and FYNNEI. Germline trimming cut 5 bases from V and 7 bases from J; bases unmatched to any gene: 8. CDR3 length: 16 residues. The DNA of the CDR3 is TGTGCCAGCAGTCAAGGACTAGCGGGAAGAGGCGGGGAGCTGTTTTTT. Translated: CASSQGLAGRGGELFF.

The gene calls are TRBV28 and TRBJ2-7; possible D gene TRBD2, 5 bases. The CDR3 totals 14 residues. Germline CDR1 is MDHEN and CDR2 is SYDVKM. Trimming cost V 2 bases and J 7 bases, with 15 bases left between them. The CDR3 spells CASSLRAPTGEQYF. CDR3 sequence (DNA): TGTGCCAGCAGTTTACGCGCTCCAACGGGGGAGCAGTACTTC.

The genes are TRBV18 and TRBJ1-2; perhaps TRBD1 as D (6 bases). The germline CDR1 and CDR2 sequences are KGHSH and LQKENI. Trimming took 8 bases from V and 5 from J, leaving 15 bases between them. The CDR3 sequence is 13 residues long. CDR3 protein: CASLRQAPYGYTF. For the CDR3, the DNA is TGTGCCAGCCTTCGACAGGCACCTTATGGCTACACCTTC.